The T cell receptor (beta chain) described here comes from a study of blood T cell repertoires in COVID-19. Whole-study context: The United States, Italy and Spain were the sources of the acute and convalescent COVID-19 samples. Sources were T cells, B-cell-depleted T cells, or PBMCs; the material itself was cDNA or gDNA.

Trimming removed 6 bases from V and 4 bases from J; junction bases left unmatched: 6. The germline gives CDR1 MDHEN, CDR2 SYDVKM. The CDR3 contains 14 residues. Methods used by the authors: Nucleated cell number was recorded as an estimate derived from reference gene primer amplification. Measured with immunoSEQ multiplex PCR; TCRdb has only the in-frame clones, and not every one. The DNA gave D and trimming, while V, J and clone size come from that table. Here the sample spans about 120,000 clones, roughly 90% being singletons. V gene TRBV28 combines with J gene TRBJ1-5; 7 positions match TRBD1. This TCR was recovered from a woman of 80 years or more with acute or convalescent COVID-19. The sample comprised peripheral blood. In nucleotides, the CDR3 is TGTGCCAGCAGGCAGACAGGGCTAAATCAGCCCCAGCATTTT. Amino acids: CASRQTGLNQPQHF.